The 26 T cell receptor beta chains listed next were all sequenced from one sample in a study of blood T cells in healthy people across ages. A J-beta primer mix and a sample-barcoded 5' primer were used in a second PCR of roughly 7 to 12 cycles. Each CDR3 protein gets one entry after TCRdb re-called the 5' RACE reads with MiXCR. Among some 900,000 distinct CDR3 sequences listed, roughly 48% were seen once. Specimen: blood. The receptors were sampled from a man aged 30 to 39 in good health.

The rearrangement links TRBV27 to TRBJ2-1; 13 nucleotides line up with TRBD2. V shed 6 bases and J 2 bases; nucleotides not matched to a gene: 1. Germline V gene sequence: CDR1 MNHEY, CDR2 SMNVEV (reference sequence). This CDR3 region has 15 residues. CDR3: CASRGTSGAYNEQFF. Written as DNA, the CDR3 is TGTGCCAGCAGGGGGACTAGCGGGGCCTACAATGAGCAGTTCTTC.

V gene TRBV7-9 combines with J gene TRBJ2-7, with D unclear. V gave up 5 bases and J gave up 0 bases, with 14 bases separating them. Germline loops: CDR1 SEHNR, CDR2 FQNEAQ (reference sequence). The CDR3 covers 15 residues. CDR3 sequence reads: CASSERYSASYEQYF. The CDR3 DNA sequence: TGTGCCAGCAGCGAGAGGTACAGTGCCTCCTACGAGCAGTACTTC.

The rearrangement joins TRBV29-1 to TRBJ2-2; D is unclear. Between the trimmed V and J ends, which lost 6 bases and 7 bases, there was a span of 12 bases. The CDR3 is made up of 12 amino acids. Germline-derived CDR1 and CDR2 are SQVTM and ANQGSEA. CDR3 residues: CSVVNLVGELFF. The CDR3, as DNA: TGCAGCGTAGTAAATCTTGTCGGGGAGCTGTTTTTT.

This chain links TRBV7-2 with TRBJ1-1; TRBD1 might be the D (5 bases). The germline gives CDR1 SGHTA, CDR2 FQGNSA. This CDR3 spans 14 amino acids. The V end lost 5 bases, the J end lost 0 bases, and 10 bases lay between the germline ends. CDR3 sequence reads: CASSGGVMNTEAFF. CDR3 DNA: TGTGCCAGCAGCGGAGGGGTCATGAACACTGAAGCTTTCTTT.

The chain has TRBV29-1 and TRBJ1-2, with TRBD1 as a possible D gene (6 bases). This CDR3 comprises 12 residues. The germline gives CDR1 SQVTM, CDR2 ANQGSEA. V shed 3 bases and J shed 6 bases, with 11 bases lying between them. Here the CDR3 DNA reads TGCAGCGTTGACAGGGGAGGGGATGGCTACACCTTC. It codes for CSVDRGGDGYTF.

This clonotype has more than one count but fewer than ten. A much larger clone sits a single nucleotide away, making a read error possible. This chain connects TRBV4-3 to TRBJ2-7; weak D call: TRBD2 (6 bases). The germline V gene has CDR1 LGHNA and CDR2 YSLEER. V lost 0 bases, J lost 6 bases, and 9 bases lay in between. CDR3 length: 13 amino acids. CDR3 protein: CASSQDRGCEQYF. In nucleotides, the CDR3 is TGCGCCAGCAGCCAAGATCGGGGGTGCGAGCAGTACTTC.

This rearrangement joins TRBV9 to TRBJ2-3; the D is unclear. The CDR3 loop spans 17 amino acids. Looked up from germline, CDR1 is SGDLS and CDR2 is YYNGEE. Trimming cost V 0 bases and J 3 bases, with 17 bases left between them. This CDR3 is CASSVAPPASVTDTQYF. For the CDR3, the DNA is TGTGCCAGCAGCGTAGCCCCCCCGGCGTCGGTGACAGATACGCAGTATTTT.

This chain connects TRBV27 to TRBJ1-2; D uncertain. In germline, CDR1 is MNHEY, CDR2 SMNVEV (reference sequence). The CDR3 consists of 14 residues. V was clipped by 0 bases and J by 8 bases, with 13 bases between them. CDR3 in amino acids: CASSLSGLMGGYTF. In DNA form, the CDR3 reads TGTGCCAGCAGTTTATCGGGCCTGATGGGAGGCTACACCTTC.

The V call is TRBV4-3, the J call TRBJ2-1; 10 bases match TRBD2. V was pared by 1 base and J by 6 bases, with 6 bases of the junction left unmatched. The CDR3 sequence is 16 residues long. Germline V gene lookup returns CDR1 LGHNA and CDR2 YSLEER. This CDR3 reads CASSQVGTSVSNEQFF. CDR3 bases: TGCGCCAGCAGCCAAGTCGGGACTAGCGTAAGCAATGAGCAGTTCTTC.

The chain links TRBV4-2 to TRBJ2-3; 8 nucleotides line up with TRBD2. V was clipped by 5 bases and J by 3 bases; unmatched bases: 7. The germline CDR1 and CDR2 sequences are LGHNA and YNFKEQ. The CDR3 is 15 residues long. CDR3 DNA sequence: TGTGCCAGCAGCAGCTCAGCGGGAGAAACAGATACGCAGTATTTT. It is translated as CASSSSAGETDTQYF.

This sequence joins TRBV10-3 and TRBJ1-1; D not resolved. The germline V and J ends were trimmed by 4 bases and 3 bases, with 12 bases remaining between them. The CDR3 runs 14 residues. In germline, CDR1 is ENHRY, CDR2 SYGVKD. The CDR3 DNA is TGTGCCATCAGTGGGAGGGCCCAGGACACTGAAGCTTTCTTT. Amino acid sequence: CAISGRAQDTEAFF.

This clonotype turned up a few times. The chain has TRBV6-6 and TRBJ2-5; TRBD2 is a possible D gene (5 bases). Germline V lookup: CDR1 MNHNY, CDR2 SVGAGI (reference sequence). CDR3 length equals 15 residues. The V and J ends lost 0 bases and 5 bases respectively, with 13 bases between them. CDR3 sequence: CASSYSERGRETQYF. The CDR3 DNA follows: TGTGCCAGCAGTTACTCGGAACGGGGTCGGGAGACCCAGTACTTC.

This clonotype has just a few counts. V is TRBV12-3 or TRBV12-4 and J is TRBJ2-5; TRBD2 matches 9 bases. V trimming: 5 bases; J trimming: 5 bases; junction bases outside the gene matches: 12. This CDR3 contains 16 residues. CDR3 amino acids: CASSGPAGGPLETQYF. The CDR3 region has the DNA TGTGCCAGCAGTGGACCGGCGGGGGGGCCTTTGGAGACCCAGTACTTC.

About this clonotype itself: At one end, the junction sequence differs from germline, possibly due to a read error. CDR3 protein: CAGSPSREWEMNGDIQYF. The CDR3, as DNA: TGCGCCGGCAGCCCCAGCCGTGAGTGGGAAATGAATGGTGACATTCAGTACTTC. The V and J genes are TRBV4-1 and TRBJ2-7; no reliable D call. The DNA end is a closer match to TRBJ2-4, so the J assignment may be wrong. CDR1 MGHRA and CDR2 YSYEKL come from the germline V gene. The CDR3 spans 18 residues.

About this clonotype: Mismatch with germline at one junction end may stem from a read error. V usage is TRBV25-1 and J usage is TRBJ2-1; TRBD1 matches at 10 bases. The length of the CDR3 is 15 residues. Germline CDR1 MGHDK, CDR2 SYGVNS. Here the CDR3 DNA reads TGTGCCAGCAGTCCGGACAGGGGGGACTACAATGGGCAGTTCTTC. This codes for CASSPDRGDYNGQFF.

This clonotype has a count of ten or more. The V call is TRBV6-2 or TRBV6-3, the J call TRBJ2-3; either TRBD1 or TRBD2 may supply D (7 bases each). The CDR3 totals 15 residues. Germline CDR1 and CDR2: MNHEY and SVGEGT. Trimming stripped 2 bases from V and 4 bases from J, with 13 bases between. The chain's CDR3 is CASSYGDSGADTQYF. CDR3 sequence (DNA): TGTGCCAGCAGTTACGGGGACAGCGGGGCAGATACGCAGTATTTT.

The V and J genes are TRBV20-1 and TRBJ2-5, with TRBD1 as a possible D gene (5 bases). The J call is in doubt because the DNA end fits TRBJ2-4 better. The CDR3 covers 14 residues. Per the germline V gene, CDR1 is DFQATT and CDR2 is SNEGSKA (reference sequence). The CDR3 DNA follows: TGCAGTGCTCCTCAGTCGATTAGGGGTAACATTCAGTACTTC. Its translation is CSAPQSIRGNIQYF.

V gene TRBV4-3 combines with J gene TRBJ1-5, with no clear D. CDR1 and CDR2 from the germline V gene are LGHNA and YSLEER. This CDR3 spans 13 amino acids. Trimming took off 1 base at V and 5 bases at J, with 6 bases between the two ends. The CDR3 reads CASSQGMDQPQHF. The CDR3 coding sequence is TGCGCCAGCAGCCAAGGGATGGATCAGCCCCAGCATTTT.

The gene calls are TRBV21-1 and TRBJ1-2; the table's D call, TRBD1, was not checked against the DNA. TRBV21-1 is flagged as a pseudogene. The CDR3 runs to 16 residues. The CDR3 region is CASSKDWDGTNYGYTF. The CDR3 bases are TGTGCCAGCAGCAAAGACTGGGACGGAACTAACTATGGCTACACCTTC.

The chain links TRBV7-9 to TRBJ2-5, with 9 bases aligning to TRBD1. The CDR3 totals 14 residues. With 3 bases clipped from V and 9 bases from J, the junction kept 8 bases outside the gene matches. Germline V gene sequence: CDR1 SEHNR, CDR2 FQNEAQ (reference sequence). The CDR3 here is CASSLIRDRVAQYF. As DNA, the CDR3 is TGTGCCAGCAGCTTGATCCGGGACAGGGTGGCCCAGTACTTC.

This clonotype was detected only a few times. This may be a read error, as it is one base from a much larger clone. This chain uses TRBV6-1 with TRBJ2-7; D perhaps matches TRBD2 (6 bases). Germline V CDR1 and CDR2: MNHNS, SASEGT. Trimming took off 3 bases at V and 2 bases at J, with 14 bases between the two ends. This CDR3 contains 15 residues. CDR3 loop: CASSEAQEGPYEQYF. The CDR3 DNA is TGTGCCAGCAGTGAGGCCCAGGAGGGGCCCTACGAGCAGTACTTC.

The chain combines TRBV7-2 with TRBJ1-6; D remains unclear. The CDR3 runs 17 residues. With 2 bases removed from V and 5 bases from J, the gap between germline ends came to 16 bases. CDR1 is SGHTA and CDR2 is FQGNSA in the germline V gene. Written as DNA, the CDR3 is TGTGCCAGCAGCTTACTATCTGGGCGCCCTAATAATTCACCCCTCCACTTT. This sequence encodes CASSLLSGRPNNSPLHF.

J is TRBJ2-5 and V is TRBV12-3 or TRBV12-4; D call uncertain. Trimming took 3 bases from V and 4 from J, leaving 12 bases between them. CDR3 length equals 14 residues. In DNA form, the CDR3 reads TGTGCCAGCAGTTTTCGGTCCTTACGAGAGACCCAGTACTTC. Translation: CASSFRSLRETQYF.

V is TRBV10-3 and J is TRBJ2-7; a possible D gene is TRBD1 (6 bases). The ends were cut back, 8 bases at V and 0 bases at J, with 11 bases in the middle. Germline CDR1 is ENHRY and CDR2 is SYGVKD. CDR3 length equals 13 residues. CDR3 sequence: CAISRGNSYEQYF. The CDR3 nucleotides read TGTGCCATCTCAAGGGGGAACTCCTACGAGCAGTACTTC.

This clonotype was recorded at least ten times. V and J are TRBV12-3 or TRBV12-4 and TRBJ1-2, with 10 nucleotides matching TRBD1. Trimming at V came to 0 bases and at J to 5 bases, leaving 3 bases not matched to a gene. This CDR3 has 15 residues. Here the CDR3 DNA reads TGTGCCAGCAGTTTAGCGGGACAGGGGAGGTATGGCTACACCTTC. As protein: CASSLAGQGRYGYTF.

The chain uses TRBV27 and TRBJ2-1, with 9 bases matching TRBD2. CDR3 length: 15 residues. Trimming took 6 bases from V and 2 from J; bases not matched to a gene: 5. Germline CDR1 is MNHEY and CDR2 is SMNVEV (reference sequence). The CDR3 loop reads CASSNSGGTYNEQFF. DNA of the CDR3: TGTGCCAGCAGCAATAGCGGGGGAACCTACAATGAGCAGTTCTTC.